This T cell receptor (beta chain) was recorded in a study of CD4+ T cells in melanoma. Clones were sequenced by immunoSEQ multiplex PCR, and TCRdb holds only the in-frame ones, with some missing. In the table there are about 140,000 clones, about nine tenths of which are singletons. V lost 2 bases and J lost 1, with 17 bases in between. Germline V lookup: CDR1 GTSNPN, CDR2 SVGIG (reference sequence). CDR3 length: 16 residues. The V call is TRBV30, the J call TRBJ1-1; no firm D call. This TCR was recovered from a human donor with melanoma. CDR3: CAWSPTSYDANTEAFF. The CDR3 coding sequence is TGTGCCTGGAGTCCCACTTCGTACGATGCGAACACTGAAGCTTTCTTT.